A selection of T cell receptor beta chains follows, all from one sample in a study of regulatory T cells in long-lasting Graves disease. TCRdb re-called the multiplex PCR reads through MiXCR, storing one row per CDR3 protein. Of about 560,000 distinct CDR3 sequences listed, about 15% were seen once; the top ten hold about 12%. These same records also appear under a second study, on T cells in Graves' hyperthyroidism and ophthalmopathy.

The source was peripheral blood mononuclear cells (PBMCs), collected at new diagnosis, from a patient treated with antithyroid drugs. These receptors came from a man in his late teens or twenties with Graves disease. Each CDR3 is given with its conserved first and last residue. Fields, in order: D gene, clone size, V gene, J gene, CDR3 protein, CDR3 DNA. D genes are given only for firm matches. The size of a clone is reported for some rows only, either as once, few or many, or as a class for expanded clones.

d_gene: TRBD2; abundance: many; v_gene: TRBV12-3/TRBV12-4; j_gene: TRBJ2-1; CDR3aa: CASSLVLASGRHNEQFF; CDR3nt: TGTGCCAGCAGTTTAGTGTTGGCTAGCGGGAGACACAATGAGCAGTTCTTC
d_gene: NA; abundance: many; v_gene: TRBV7-8; j_gene: TRBJ1-2; CDR3aa: CASSPKLYGYTF; CDR3nt: TGTGCCAGCAGCCCAAAGCTATATGGCTACACCTTC
d_gene: NA; abundance: few; v_gene: TRBV30; j_gene: TRBJ2-1; CDR3aa: CAWNLNLRGPHNEQFF; CDR3nt: TGTGCCTGGAACCTAAATCTGCGTGGCCCCCACAATGAGCAGTTCTTC
d_gene: TRBD2; abundance: few; v_gene: TRBV3-1; j_gene: TRBJ2-3; CDR3aa: CASRAGGSTDTQYF; CDR3nt: TGTGCCAGCCGCGCCGGGGGGTCCACAGATACGCAGTATTTT
d_gene: TRBD2; abundance: many; v_gene: TRBV5-1; j_gene: TRBJ2-3; CDR3aa: CASSLAGLAGGENTDTQYF; CDR3nt: TGCGCCAGCAGCTTGGCGGGACTAGCGGGAGGTGAAAACACAGATACGCAGTATTTT
d_gene: TRBD2; abundance: many; v_gene: TRBV6-1; j_gene: TRBJ2-1; CDR3aa: CASSPGLAGEGPYNEQFF; CDR3nt: TGTGCCAGCAGTCCGGGACTAGCGGGAGAGGGGCCCTACAATGAGCAGTTCTTC
d_gene: NA; abundance: many; v_gene: TRBV12-3/TRBV12-4; j_gene: TRBJ2-3; CDR3aa: CASSLAQFSMDTQYF; CDR3nt: TGTGCCAGCAGTTTAGCACAGTTCAGCATGGATACGCAGTATTTT
d_gene: NA; abundance: many; v_gene: TRBV7-9; j_gene: TRBJ1-3; CDR3aa: CASSRQRDGNTIYF; CDR3nt: TGTGCCAGCAGCCGACAGAGGGACGGAAACACCATATATTTT
d_gene: NA; abundance: NA; v_gene: TRBV24-1; j_gene: TRBJ1-3; CDR3aa: CATSAPVEASGNTIYF; CDR3nt: TGTGCCACCAGTGCTCCGGTGGAAGCCTCTGGAAACACCATATATTTT
d_gene: NA; abundance: many; v_gene: TRBV12-3/TRBV12-4; j_gene: TRBJ2-7; CDR3aa: CASSLLLYEQYF; CDR3nt: TGTGCCAGCAGTTTACTCCTCTACGAGCAGTACTTC
d_gene: NA; abundance: few; v_gene: TRBV30; j_gene: TRBJ1-5; CDR3aa: CAYQTGVNQPQHF; CDR3nt: TGTGCCTACCAGACTGGAGTCAATCAGCCCCAGCATTTT
d_gene: NA; abundance: few; v_gene: TRBV18; j_gene: TRBJ2-7; CDR3aa: CASSPQGIPYEQYF; CDR3nt: TGTGCCAGCTCACCACAGGGGATCCCCTACGAGCAGTACTTC
d_gene: TRBD1; abundance: few; v_gene: TRBV10-3; j_gene: TRBJ1-5; CDR3aa: CAISAGGGQPQHF; CDR3nt: TGTGCCATCAGTGCAGGGGGCGGTCAGCCCCAGCATTTT
d_gene: NA; abundance: many; v_gene: TRBV12-3/TRBV12-4; j_gene: TRBJ1-5; CDR3aa: CASSTYRGPQPQHF; CDR3nt: TGTGCCAGCAGTACCTACCGAGGACCTCAGCCCCAGCATTTT
d_gene: NA; abundance: few; v_gene: TRBV28; j_gene: TRBJ2-7; CDR3aa: CASRAVVGGLTRVVSYEQYF; CDR3nt: TGTGCCAGCAGAGCTGTAGTGGGGGGACTGACGAGGGTAGTTTCCTACGAGCAGTACTTC
d_gene: TRBD1; abundance: NA; v_gene: TRBV20-1; j_gene: TRBJ2-1; CDR3aa: CSARTGDRNEQFF; CDR3nt: TGCAGTGCTAGAACAGGGGATCGCAATGAGCAGTTCTTC
d_gene: NA; abundance: few; v_gene: TRBV2; j_gene: TRBJ1-3; CDR3aa: CASSAATGLGNTIYF; CDR3nt: TGTGCCAGCAGTGCCGCTACAGGGCTTGGAAACACCATATATTTT
d_gene: NA; abundance: NA; v_gene: TRBV7-9; j_gene: TRBJ2-3; CDR3aa: CASSPASVSSTDTQYF; CDR3nt: TGTGCCAGCAGCCCAGCCAGCGTTTCTAGCACAGATACGCAGTATTTT
d_gene: TRBD1; abundance: many; v_gene: TRBV11-2; j_gene: TRBJ1-6; CDR3aa: CASSTGTGTNSPLHF; CDR3nt: TGTGCCAGCAGCACCGGGACAGGGACGAATTCACCCCTCCACTTT
d_gene: NA; abundance: many; v_gene: TRBV12-3/TRBV12-4; j_gene: TRBJ1-4; CDR3aa: CASSLERGGEKLFF; CDR3nt: TGTGCCAGCAGTTTAGAGCGGGGGGGGGAAAAACTGTTTTTT
d_gene: TRBD1; abundance: few; v_gene: TRBV20-1; j_gene: TRBJ2-4; CDR3aa: CSGRYRGRAKNIQYF; CDR3nt: TGCAGTGGGCGGTACAGGGGGCGCGCCAAAAACATTCAGTACTTC
d_gene: TRBD2; abundance: many; v_gene: TRBV20-1; j_gene: TRBJ2-7; CDR3aa: CSDPAALAGFWYEQYF; CDR3nt: TGCAGTGACCCAGCAGCGCTAGCGGGATTTTGGTACGAGCAGTACTTC
d_gene: NA; abundance: many; v_gene: TRBV27; j_gene: TRBJ2-1; CDR3aa: CASSFSTPTIRDNEQFF; CDR3nt: TGTGCCAGCAGTTTTTCGACCCCTACTATTCGGGACAATGAGCAGTTCTTC
d_gene: TRBD2; abundance: many; v_gene: TRBV20-1; j_gene: TRBJ2-5; CDR3aa: CSARDRRLAGTETQYF; CDR3nt: TGCAGTGCTAGAGATCGTAGACTAGCGGGAACGGAGACCCAGTACTTC
d_gene: TRBD1; abundance: few; v_gene: TRBV20-1; j_gene: TRBJ1-1; CDR3aa: CSAATPGQVNTEAFF; CDR3nt: TGCAGTGCAGCGACCCCGGGACAGGTGAACACTGAAGCTTTCTTT
d_gene: NA; abundance: few; v_gene: TRBV12-3/TRBV12-4; j_gene: TRBJ1-3; CDR3aa: CASSLDVPGNTIYF; CDR3nt: TGTGCCAGCAGTTTGGACGTACCTGGAAACACCATATATTTT
d_gene: NA; abundance: NA; v_gene: TRBV7-3; j_gene: TRBJ2-7; CDR3aa: CASSLTTDEQYF; CDR3nt: TGTGCCAGCAGCTTAACAACAGACGAGCAGTACTTC
d_gene: NA; abundance: many; v_gene: TRBV11-2; j_gene: TRBJ1-2; CDR3aa: CASSFSGGYIYGYTF; CDR3nt: TGTGCCAGCAGCTTTTCTGGGGGCTATATCTATGGCTACACCTTC